The next 18 T cell receptor beta chains were all read from a single sample in a study of T cell changes during pregnancy in multiple sclerosis. Assay: immunoSEQ multiplex PCR; the TCRdb copy retains only in-frame clones and omits some. The data show 80,000 to 130,000 clones, about 92% seen once. Material: peripheral blood, obtained in the second trimester of pregnancy. The receptors derive from a female donor with multiple sclerosis, enrolled in a pregnancy study.

The chain has TRBV27 and TRBJ1-6, with D maybe TRBD1 (5 bases). The germline V gene has CDR1 MNHEY and CDR2 SMNVEV (reference sequence). Trimming cost V 3 bases and J 2 bases, with 11 bases left between them. This CDR3 has 16 amino acids. CDR3 sequence (DNA): TGTGCCAGCAGTTTGGGGTGGGGCCCCTATAATTCACCCCTCCACTTT. Protein product: CASSLGWGPYNSPLHF.

This chain joins TRBV28 and TRBJ1-1; 8 bases align to TRBD1. The CDR3 runs 15 residues. Germline lookup yields CDR1 MDHEN and CDR2 SYDVKM. With 5 bases clipped from V and 5 bases from J, the junction kept 10 bases outside the gene matches. Here the CDR3 DNA reads TGTGCCAGCAGTCAAAGGCAGGGGGCGGGGACTGAAGCTTTCTTT. Translating it yields CASSQRQGAGTEAFF.

The chain carries TRBV7-8 and TRBJ2-3, with D possibly TRBD1 on 5 matching bases. V was shortened by 3 bases and J by 2 bases, with 9 bases between the two germline ends. Germline assignment: CDR1 SGHVS and CDR2 FQNEAQ. The CDR3 is 14 residues long. CDR3 nucleotides: TGTGCCAGCAGCTTTGACAGAAACACAGATACGCAGTATTTT. This translates into CASSFDRNTDTQYF.

The chain joins TRBV30 to TRBJ2-2; D may be TRBD2 (5 bases). Germline V lookup: CDR1 GTSNPN, CDR2 SVGIG (reference sequence). The CDR3 covers 14 residues. Deletions cut 6 bases from V and 6 bases from J, with 17 bases between. The CDR3 here is CACIRDGAAGELFF. CDR3 DNA sequence: TGTGCCTGCATCCGGGATGGAGCCGCCGGGGAGCTGTTTTTT.

This clone was recorded once. This sequence joins TRBV4-1 and TRBJ2-2, with 9 bases aligning to TRBD2. Trimming removed 8 bases from V and 5 bases from J; junction bases left unmatched: 18. Germline values: CDR1 MGHRA, CDR2 YSYEKL. This CDR3 spans 18 amino acids. In DNA form, the CDR3 reads TGCGCCAGCCGGACAATAGTGGCTAGCGGGATATATACCGGGGAGCTGTTTTTT. Protein product: CASRTIVASGIYTGELFF.

The V call is TRBV15, the J call TRBJ2-1, with 10 bases matching TRBD2. CDR1 and CDR2 (germline): LNHNV, YYDKDF (reference sequence). The CDR3 contains 15 residues. V gave up 8 bases and J gave up 4 bases; unmatched junction bases: 8. The CDR3 DNA follows: TGTGCCACCCTCCCCGCGGGACTAGCGTACAATGAGCAGTTCTTC. Amino acid sequence: CATLPAGLAYNEQFF.

The CDR3 sequence: CASSSGTDGYTF. The CDR3 DNA is TGTGCCAGTAGTTCAGGGACAGATGGCTACACCTTC. The genes are TRBV19 and TRBJ1-2, with 7 bases that match TRBD1. The CDR3 spans 12 residues. The germline gives CDR1 LNHDA, CDR2 SQIVND (reference sequence). V shed 5 bases, J shed 6 bases, and the junction held 3 bases outside the gene matches.

V usage is TRBV25-1 and J usage is TRBJ2-7; 9 nucleotides line up with TRBD1. The CDR3 runs 17 residues. V lost 0 bases, J lost 0 bases, and 6 bases stayed unmatched. Germline V gene sequence: CDR1 MGHDK, CDR2 SYGVNS. DNA for the CDR3: TGTGCCAGCAGTGAATATGGGGGGACAGGGTCCTCCTACGAGCAGTACTTC. It specifies CASSEYGGTGSSYEQYF.

The V and J genes are TRBV19 and TRBJ1-5; TRBD1 might be the D (6 bases). The CDR3 length is 16 residues. The germline V gene encodes CDR1 LNHDA and CDR2 SQIVND (reference sequence). V was trimmed by 5 bases and J by 2 bases, leaving 16 bases between them. The CDR3 here is CASSGGQVLGNQPQHF. The CDR3 DNA reads as TGTGCCAGTAGTGGGGGACAAGTCCTTGGCAATCAGCCCCAGCATTTT.

The V call is TRBV6-6, the J call TRBJ2-7; unclear D gene. The germline V gene encodes CDR1 MNHNY and CDR2 SVGAGI (reference sequence). CDR3 length: 13 amino acids. Trimming cost V 6 bases and J 2 bases, with 11 bases left between them. The CDR3 nucleotides are TGTGCCAGCAGCCCCTTTCAGACCTACGAGCAGTACTTC. It specifies CASSPFQTYEQYF.

The chain joins TRBV5-1 to TRBJ2-3, with 8 bases that match TRBD2. V shed 3 bases and J 4 bases; nucleotides not matched to a gene: 7. The CDR3 loop spans 15 amino acids. The germline V gene has CDR1 SGHRS and CDR2 YFSETQ. The CDR3 here is CASSSPDGRADTQYF. CDR3 in DNA: TGCGCCAGCAGCTCGCCGGACGGGAGGGCAGATACGCAGTATTTT.

This sequence joins TRBV18 and TRBJ2-2; D call uncertain. Looked up from germline, CDR1 is KGHSH and CDR2 is LQKENI. The CDR3 contains 15 residues. V was trimmed by 3 bases and J by 0 bases, leaving 8 bases between them. The CDR3 coding sequence is TGTGCCAGCTCACCCCGCAGGACGAACACCGGGGAGCTGTTTTTT. Its translation is CASSPRRTNTGELFF.

V gene TRBV6-6 combines with J gene TRBJ1-4; unclear D gene. Germline V lookup: CDR1 MNHNY, CDR2 SVGAGI (reference sequence). The CDR3 sequence is 15 residues long. With 6 bases removed from V and 8 bases from J, the gap between germline ends came to 19 bases. The CDR3 sequence is CASRNSGSGEEKLFF. For the CDR3, the DNA is TGTGCCAGCAGGAATTCCGGATCCGGGGAGGAAAAACTGTTTTTT.

This clone came up a few times. This chain links TRBV29-1 with TRBJ2-2; 9 positions match TRBD1. Germline V gene data show CDR1 as SQVTM and CDR2 as ANQGSEA. Losses at the gene ends were 4 bases for V and 1 base for J; bases not matched to a gene: 1. The CDR3 length is 14 residues. The CDR3, as DNA: TGCAGCGTTGGGGACAGGGTGAACACCGGGGAGCTGTTTTTT. Its translation: CSVGDRVNTGELFF.

The chain employs TRBV28 and TRBJ2-2; weak D call: TRBD2 (6 bases). CDR1 MDHEN and CDR2 SYDVKM come from the germline V gene. V was cut by 6 bases and J by 1 base, with 12 bases left in between. The CDR3 has 15 amino acids. CDR3 sequence: CASSTSRVNTGELFF. As DNA, the CDR3 is TGTGCCAGCAGCACTAGCAGGGTGAACACCGGGGAGCTGTTTTTT.

This chain joins TRBV28 and TRBJ1-2; D may be TRBD1 (5 bases). V was pared by 6 bases and J by 4 bases, with 15 bases between. CDR1 is MDHEN and CDR2 is SYDVKM in the germline V gene. The CDR3 contains 14 residues. The CDR3 region has the DNA TGTGCCAGCAGCGGGGAGGGTAGGGGCTATGGCTACACCTTC. Residues: CASSGEGRGYGYTF.

J is TRBJ2-3 and V is TRBV28; TRBD1 matches at 10 bases. Trimming at V came to 2 bases and at J to 3 bases, leaving 2 bases not matched to a gene. CDR3 size: 15 residues. Germline loops: CDR1 MDHEN, CDR2 SYDVKM. In DNA, the CDR3 is TGTGCCAGCAGTTTAGGGGGACAGGGGACAGATACGCAGTATTTT. Translated: CASSLGGQGTDTQYF. The full variable domain, with the rest looked up from reference TRBV28 and TRBJ2-3, is DVKVTQSSRYLVKRTGEKVFLECVQDMDHENMFWYRQDPGLGLRLIYFSYDVKMKEKGDIPEGYSVSREKKERFSLILESASTNQTSMYLCASSLGGQGTDTQYFGPGTRLTVL.

The V and J genes are TRBV9 and TRBJ2-7; 10 nucleotides line up with TRBD2. Germline trimming cut 3 bases from V and 4 bases from J; bases unmatched to any gene: 10. The CDR3 is 16 amino acids. CDR1 SGDLS and CDR2 YYNGEE come from the germline V gene. In DNA, the CDR3 is TGTGCCAGCAGCGCCTCCTTAGCGGGGGGTCGGTACGAGCAGTACTTC. Protein sequence: CASSASLAGGRYEQYF.